This TCR beta chain was obtained from a study of blood T cell repertoires in COVID-19 (dated by TCRdb to the early 2020s). Turning to the overall study: The collaborator samples originated in the United States, Italy and Spain and spanned the acute and convalescent phases of COVID-19. The repertoires were released in a freely available public database meant as a resource for research on the immune response to SARS-CoV-2. The material from the prospective study consisted of cDNA or gDNA derived from T cells, B-cell-depleted T cells, or PBMCs. Where HLA class I and class II types were available, the types were taken from metadata supplied by the sample provider, not from assay-based typing. The samples were drawn from two sources: the first 160 participants of the ongoing ImmuneRACE study, and approximately 1,300 subjects contributed by 6 global collaborators. Deeply sampled blood TCRbeta repertoires from subjects exposed to, actively infected with, or recovered from COVID-19 were included in the dataset. The sample metadata nearly always contained a de-identified subject ID, COVID-19 status, age in years and sex.

Overall results and qualifications from the work: How much clinical and demographic metadata was included differed by source and by participant, and the metadata was provided uncurated.

From the germline V gene, CDR1 is KGHDR and CDR2 is SFDVKD. The trim is 5 bases for V and 0 bases for J, with a gap of 4 bases between the germline ends. Inclusive of the bounding cysteine and phenylalanine, the CDR3 is 13 residues long. The retained sequence is limited to the CDR3, 39 bases, with the frame set at the first base. As concerns this clone: Its antigen target is currently unknown. No clone much larger than this one lies a single base away; base qualities are absent.

TCRbeta CDR3 regions were amplified from genomic DNA by means of the immunoSEQ Assay, a bias-controlled multiplex PCR. Under the source paper's analysis protocol: The number of nucleated cells in each sample was estimated from the amplification of reference gene primers within the assay. Sequence reads were collapsed and filtered to measure the absolute abundance of every unique TCRbeta CDR3 rearrangement. For each sample, productive Simpson clonality was calculated by taking the square root of Simpson's diversity index across productive rearrangements. The immuneACCESS repertoire file appears here via TCRdb, limited to in-frame rearrangements. These files lack a portion of the clones; in checked studies, under half of the deficit traces to unresolved V genes, and the cause of the others is not known. The V and J calls and clone size come from that table; D and trimming were worked out from the DNA. The sample has 100,000 to 130,000 clones on record, roughly 90% of them singletons. The biggest ten clones account for 4.9% of the sample.

Each collaborating institution followed its own protocols to collect whole blood in K2EDTA tubes. For TCRbeta analysis, collaborators shipped samples as frozen whole blood, isolated PBMCs, or DNA extracted from either of those sample types. The sequence derives from a middle-aged man with active or convalescent COVID-19. The V gene is TRBV24-1 and the J gene is TRBJ1-5; a confident D gene designation cannot be given. The sample was peripheral blood. CDR3 sequence: CATSGYSNQPQHF. The bases are TGTGCCACCAGTGGCTATAGCAATCAGCCCCAGCATTTT.